This record covers a single TCR beta chain. This entry comes from a study of T cell changes during pregnancy in multiple sclerosis. Measured with immunoSEQ multiplex PCR; TCRdb has only the in-frame clones, and not every one. The table records 45,000 to 55,000 clones, 88% of them present only once. Trimming cost V 0 bases and J 0 bases, with 15 bases left between them. The CDR3 is 17 amino acids. CDR1 SGHRS and CDR2 YFSETQ come from the germline V gene. Sample: CD4+ T cells from peripheral blood mononuclear cells, taken in the second trimester of pregnancy. The source is a female donor with multiple sclerosis, enrolled in a pregnancy study. The chain joins TRBV5-1 to TRBJ1-1; tentative D call: TRBD1 (5 bases). CDR3 nucleotides: TGCGCCAGCAGCTTGGCGGGGGAATCCATTCTGAACACTGAAGCTTTCTTT. This sequence encodes CASSLAGESILNTEAFF.